The entry below gives a single TCR beta chain sequence along with its context. Every donor, a Caucasian adult, lived in Nashville, Tennessee. The sample originates from a study of shared clonotypes between healthy human individuals. The deep-level immunoSEQ assay was used. Tens of thousands of T cell genomes (approximately 0.2 ug DNA) went into each sorted-subset replicate. Profiled with immunoSEQ multiplex PCR; TCRdb holds only in-frame clones, not every one. The table lists 2 million to 2.5 million clones, more than 80% of them singletons. CDR3 length: 16 residues. Germline assignment: CDR1 SGHTA and CDR2 FQGNSA. The V and J ends lost 1 base and 8 bases, in that order; junction bases with no gene match: 9.

The V gene is TRBV7-2, the J gene TRBJ2-1; 9 nucleotides match TRBD2. The sequenced sample consisted of naive CD4+ T cells from PBMCs. Subset described: CD45RA+ positively selected. This sequence originates from a man aged 18-30 years in good health. Some clones in this sample may be carry-over from other donors' samples. This CDR3 is CASSLVGGRAGDEQFF. The CDR3, as DNA: TGTGCCAGCAGCTTAGTTGGCGGGAGGGCCGGGGATGAGCAGTTCTTC.